The 9 T cell receptor beta chains below all came from one sample that was sequenced in a study of CD8+ T cells in alopecia areata. Extracted from the samples, RNA was reverse transcribed into cDNA to serve as the sequencing template. Using immunoSEQ multiplex PCR, the repertoire was profiled, and TCRdb retains in-frame clones only, with some absent. The sample carries 85,000 to 95,000 clones, 70% to 80% recorded once. Described treatment: oral pan-JAK inhibitor, 5-10 mg twice daily. Sample: CD8+ T cells sorted from blood, taken at approximately week 42, from a patient treated with tofacitinib. These TCRs come from a human donor with alopecia areata.

This clone was seen just once. The chain carries TRBV7-9 and TRBJ2-2; D unresolved. Germline loops: CDR1 SEHNR, CDR2 FQNEAQ (reference sequence). Trimming took off 7 bases at V and 5 bases at J, with 14 bases between the two ends. There are 14 residues in the CDR3. The CDR3 is CASTHPGVTGELFF. Written as DNA, the CDR3 is TGTGCCAGCACCCACCCTGGGGTGACCGGGGAGCTGTTTTTT.

The sample holds one count of this clone. V usage is TRBV5-6 and J usage is TRBJ2-1, with D unresolved. The length of the CDR3 is 16 residues. Between the trimmed V and J ends, which lost 0 bases and 1 base, there was a span of 11 bases. Germline V gives CDR1 SGHDT, CDR2 YYEEEE. The CDR3 DNA reads as TGTGCCAGCAGCTTGGAGTCCCTCGGGTCCTACAATGAGCAGTTCTTC. Its protein is CASSLESLGSYNEQFF.

A few counts support this clone. The chain links TRBV7-9 to TRBJ1-6, with D possibly being TRBD1 (6 bases). The V end was cut by 1 base, the J end by 12 bases, with 7 bases between. Germline V gives CDR1 SEHNR, CDR2 FQNEAQ (reference sequence). This CDR3 spans 12 amino acids. CDR3 in DNA: TGTGCCAGCAGCTTAGGAGGGGGACCCCTCCACTTT. Translation: CASSLGGGPLHF.

This clone was counted between two and nine times. The gene calls are TRBV6-5 and TRBJ2-3; D perhaps matches TRBD2 (7 bases). The length of the CDR3 is 11 residues. Trimming left V 10 bases short and J 4 bases short, with 9 bases between. Germline loops: CDR1 MNHEY, CDR2 SVGAGI. The CDR3 spells CAIGGPDTQYF. CDR3 nucleotides: TGTGCCATCGGGGGGCCAGATACGCAGTATTTT.

This chain uses TRBV4-3 with TRBJ1-2; 8 bases are shared with TRBD1. V shed 0 bases, J shed 2 bases, and the junction held 5 bases outside the gene matches. CDR1 and CDR2 from the germline V gene are LGHNA and YSLEER. CDR3 length: 16 residues. CDR3 protein: CASSQDVGTGNYGYTF. Written as DNA, the CDR3 is TGCGCCAGCAGCCAAGACGTTGGGACAGGAAACTATGGCTACACCTTC.

The genes are TRBV2 and TRBJ2-1; D not certain. The V and J ends lost 3 bases and 9 bases respectively, with 3 bases between them. CDR1 and CDR2 (germline): SNHLY, FYNNEI. CDR3 size: 10 residues. The DNA of the CDR3 is TGTGCCAGCAGTGAGTCTGAGCAGTTCTTC. Residues: CASSESEQFF.

The J gene is TRBJ2-7, the V gene TRBV4-1, with unresolved D. In germline, CDR1 is MGHRA, CDR2 YSYEKL. The CDR3 length is 15 residues. V gave up 0 bases and J gave up 0 bases, with 9 bases separating them. Here the CDR3 DNA reads TGCGCCAGCAGCCAAGATCGAGGCTCCTCCTACGAGCAGTACTTC. This codes for CASSQDRGSSYEQYF.

The genes are TRBV29-1 and TRBJ2-1; D is possibly TRBD1 or TRBD2 (7 bases each). CDR3 length: 12 amino acids. Trimming took 5 bases from V and 6 from J, leaving 11 bases between them. CDR1 SQVTM and CDR2 ANQGSEA come from the germline V gene. DNA of the CDR3: TGCAGCGTTTCAGGGGGGGTCAATGAGCAGTTCTTC. Amino acids: CSVSGGVNEQFF.

As regards this clone: At one boundary the junction diverges from the germline segment, which might be a read error. This chain joins TRBV11-2 and TRBJ1-2; D might be TRBD1 (5 bases). The CDR3 is 14 residues long. From germline, CDR1 is SGHAT and CDR2 FQNNGV. Here the CDR3 DNA reads TGCGCCAGCAGCCAAACGGCAGGGAGGCATGGCTACACCTTC. Its protein is CASSQTAGRHGYTF.